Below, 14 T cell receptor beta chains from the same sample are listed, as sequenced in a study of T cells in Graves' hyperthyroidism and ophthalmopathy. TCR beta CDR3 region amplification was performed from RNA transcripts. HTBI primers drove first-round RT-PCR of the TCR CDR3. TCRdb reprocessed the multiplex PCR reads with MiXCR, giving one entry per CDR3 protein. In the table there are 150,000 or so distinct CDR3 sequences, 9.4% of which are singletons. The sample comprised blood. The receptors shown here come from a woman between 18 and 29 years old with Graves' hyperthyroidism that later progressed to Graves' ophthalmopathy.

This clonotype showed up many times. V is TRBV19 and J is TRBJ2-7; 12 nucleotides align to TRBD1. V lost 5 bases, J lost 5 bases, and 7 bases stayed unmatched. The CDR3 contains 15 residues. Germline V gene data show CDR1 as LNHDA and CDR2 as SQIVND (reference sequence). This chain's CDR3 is CASSSRDRGRNEQYF. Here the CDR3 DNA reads TGTGCCAGTAGTTCCCGGGACAGGGGGCGTAACGAGCAGTACTTC.

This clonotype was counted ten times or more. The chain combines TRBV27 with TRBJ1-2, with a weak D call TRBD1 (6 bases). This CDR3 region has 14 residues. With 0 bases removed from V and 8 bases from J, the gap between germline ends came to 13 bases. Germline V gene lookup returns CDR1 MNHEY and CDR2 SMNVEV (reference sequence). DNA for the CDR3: TGTGCCAGCAGTTTATCGTGGGGGGGCCGAGGCTACACCTTC. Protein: CASSLSWGGRGYTF.

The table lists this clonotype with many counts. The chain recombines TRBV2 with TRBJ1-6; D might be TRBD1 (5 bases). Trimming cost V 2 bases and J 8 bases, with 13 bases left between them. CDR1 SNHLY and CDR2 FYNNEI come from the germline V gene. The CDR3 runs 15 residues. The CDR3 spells CASSELGVSDSPLHF. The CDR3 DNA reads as TGTGCCAGCAGTGAATTGGGGGTGTCGGATTCACCCCTCCACTTT.

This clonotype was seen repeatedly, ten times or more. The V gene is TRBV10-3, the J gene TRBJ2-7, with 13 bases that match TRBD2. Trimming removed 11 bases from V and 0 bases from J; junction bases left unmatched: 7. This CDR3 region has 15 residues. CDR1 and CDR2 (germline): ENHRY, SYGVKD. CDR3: CAARTSGSVSYEQYF. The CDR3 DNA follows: TGTGCCGCAAGGACTAGCGGGAGTGTCTCCTACGAGCAGTACTTC.

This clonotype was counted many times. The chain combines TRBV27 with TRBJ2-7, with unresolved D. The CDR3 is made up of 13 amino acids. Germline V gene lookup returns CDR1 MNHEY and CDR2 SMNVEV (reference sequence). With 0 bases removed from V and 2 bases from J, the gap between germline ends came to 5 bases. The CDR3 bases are TGTGCCAGCAGTTTATCACCCACCTACGAGCAGTACTTC. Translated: CASSLSPTYEQYF.

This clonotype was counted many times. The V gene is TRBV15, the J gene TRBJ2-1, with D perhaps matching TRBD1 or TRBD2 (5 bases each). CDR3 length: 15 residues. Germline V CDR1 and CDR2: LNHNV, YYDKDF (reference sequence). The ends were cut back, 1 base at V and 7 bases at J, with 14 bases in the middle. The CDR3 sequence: CATSRGGTSANEQFF. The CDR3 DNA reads TGTGCCACCAGCAGAGGAGGGACCTCGGCGAATGAGCAGTTCTTC.

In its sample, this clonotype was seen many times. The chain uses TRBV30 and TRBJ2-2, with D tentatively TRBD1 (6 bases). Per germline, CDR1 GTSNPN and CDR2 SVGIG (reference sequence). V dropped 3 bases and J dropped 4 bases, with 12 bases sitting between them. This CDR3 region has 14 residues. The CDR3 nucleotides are TGTGCCTGGAGGGGAAACAGGGTCACCGGGGAGCTGTTTTTT. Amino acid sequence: CAWRGNRVTGELFF.

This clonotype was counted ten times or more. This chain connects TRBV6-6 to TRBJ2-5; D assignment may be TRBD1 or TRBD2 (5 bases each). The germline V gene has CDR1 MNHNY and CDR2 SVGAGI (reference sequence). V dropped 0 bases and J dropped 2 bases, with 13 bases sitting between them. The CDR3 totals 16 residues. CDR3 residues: CASSYSGRGLQETQYF. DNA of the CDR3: TGTGCCAGCAGTTACTCGGGACGAGGTTTACAAGAGACCCAGTACTTC.

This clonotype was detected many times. CDR3 sequence reads: CASRVDSYTDTQYF. CDR3 coding DNA: TGTGCCAGCAGGGTGGACAGTTACACAGATACGCAGTATTTT. J is TRBJ2-3 and V is TRBV2; the D gene is possibly TRBD1 (6 bases). V gave up 6 bases and J gave up 2 bases, with 12 bases separating them. Germline V gene lookup returns CDR1 SNHLY and CDR2 FYNNEI. The CDR3 runs 14 residues.

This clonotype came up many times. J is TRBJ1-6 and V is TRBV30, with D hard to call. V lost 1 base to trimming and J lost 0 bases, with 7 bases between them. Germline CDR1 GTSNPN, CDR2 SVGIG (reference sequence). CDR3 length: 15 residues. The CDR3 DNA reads TGTGCCTGGAGTGGGACGAGCTCCTATAATTCACCCCTCCACTTT. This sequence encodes CAWSGTSSYNSPLHF.

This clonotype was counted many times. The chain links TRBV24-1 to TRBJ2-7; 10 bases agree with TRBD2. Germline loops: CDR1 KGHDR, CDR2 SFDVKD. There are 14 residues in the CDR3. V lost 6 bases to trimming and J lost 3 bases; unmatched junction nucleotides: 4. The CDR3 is CATSSSGRGYEQYF. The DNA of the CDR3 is TGTGCCACCAGTTCTAGCGGGAGAGGCTACGAGCAGTACTTC.

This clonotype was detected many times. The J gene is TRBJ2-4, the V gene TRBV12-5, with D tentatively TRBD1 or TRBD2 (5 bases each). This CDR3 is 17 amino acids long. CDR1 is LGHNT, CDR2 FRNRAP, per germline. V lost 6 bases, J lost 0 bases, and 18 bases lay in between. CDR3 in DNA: TGTGCTAGTGGCTCCCCAGGGAGACCCCTAGCCAAAAACATTCAGTACTTC. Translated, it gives CASGSPGRPLAKNIQYF.

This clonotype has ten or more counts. This chain's CDR3 is CASSDSLAGVYEQYF. Written as DNA, the CDR3 is TGTGCCAGCAGTGATTCACTAGCGGGAGTCTACGAGCAGTACTTC. V and J are TRBV25-1 and TRBJ2-7; 11 nucleotides match TRBD2. The ends lost 3 bases at V and 3 bases at J; junction bases unmatched: 4. Germline values: CDR1 MGHDK, CDR2 SYGVNS. The CDR3 is made up of 15 amino acids.

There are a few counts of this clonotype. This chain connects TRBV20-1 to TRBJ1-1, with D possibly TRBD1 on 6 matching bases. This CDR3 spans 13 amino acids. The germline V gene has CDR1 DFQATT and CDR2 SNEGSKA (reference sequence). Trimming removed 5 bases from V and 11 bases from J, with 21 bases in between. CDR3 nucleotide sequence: TGCAGTGCTCGACCGTCTGACAGGTCATTGGCTTTCTTT. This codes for CSARPSDRSLAFF.